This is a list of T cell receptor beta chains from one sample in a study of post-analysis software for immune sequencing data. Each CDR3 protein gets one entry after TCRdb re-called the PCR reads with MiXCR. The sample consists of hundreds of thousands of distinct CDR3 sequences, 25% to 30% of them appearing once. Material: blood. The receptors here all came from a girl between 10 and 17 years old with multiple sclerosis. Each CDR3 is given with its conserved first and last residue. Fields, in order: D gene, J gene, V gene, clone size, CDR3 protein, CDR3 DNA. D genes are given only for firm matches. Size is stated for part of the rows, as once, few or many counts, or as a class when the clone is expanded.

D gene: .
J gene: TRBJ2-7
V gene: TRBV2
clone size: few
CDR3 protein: CASSRNPGRSSYEQYF
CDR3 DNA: TGTGCCAGCAGTAGAAACCCGGGACGGAGCTCCTACGAGCAGTACTTC

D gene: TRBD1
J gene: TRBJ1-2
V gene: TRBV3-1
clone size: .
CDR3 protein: CASSNQGGGYTF
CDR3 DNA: TGTGCCAGCAGCAACCAGGGGGGAGGCTACACCTTC

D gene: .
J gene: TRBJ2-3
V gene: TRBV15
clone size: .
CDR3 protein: CATSRARGIWATDTQYF
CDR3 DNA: TGTGCCACCAGCAGAGCTCGAGGGATTTGGGCGACAGATACGCAGTATTTT

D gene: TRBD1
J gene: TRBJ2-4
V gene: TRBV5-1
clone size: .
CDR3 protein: CASSSRSFTGGRNIQYF
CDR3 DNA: TGCGCCAGCAGCTCGCGATCCTTTACAGGGGGCAGGAACATTCAGTACTTC

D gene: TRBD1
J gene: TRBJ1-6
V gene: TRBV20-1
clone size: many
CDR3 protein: CSASHRQGPYNSPLHF
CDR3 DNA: TGCAGTGCTAGTCATAGACAGGGCCCCTATAATTCACCCCTCCACTTT

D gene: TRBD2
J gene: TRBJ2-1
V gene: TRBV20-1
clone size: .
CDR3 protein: CSARGLAGGPYNEQFF
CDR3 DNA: TGCAGTGCTAGGGGACTAGCGGGAGGGCCTTACAATGAGCAGTTCTTC

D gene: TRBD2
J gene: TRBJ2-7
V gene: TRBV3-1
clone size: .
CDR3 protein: CASSQDISGGDEQYF
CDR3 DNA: TGTGCCAGCAGCCAAGACATATCGGGGGGGGATGAGCAGTACTTC

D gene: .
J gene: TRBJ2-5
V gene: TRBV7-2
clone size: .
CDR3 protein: CASSPTFWETQYF
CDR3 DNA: TGTGCCAGCAGCCCGACCTTTTGGGAGACCCAGTACTTC

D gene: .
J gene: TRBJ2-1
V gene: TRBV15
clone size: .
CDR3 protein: CATSRDNRASGEQFF
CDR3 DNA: TGTGCCACCAGCAGAGACAACAGGGCATCTGGTGAGCAGTTCTTC

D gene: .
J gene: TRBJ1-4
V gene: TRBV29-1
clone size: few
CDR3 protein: CSVATANEKLFF
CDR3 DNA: TGCAGCGTTGCCACTGCTAATGAAAAACTGTTTTTT

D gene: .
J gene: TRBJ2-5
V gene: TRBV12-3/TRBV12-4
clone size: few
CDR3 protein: CASSPYDRHERETQYF
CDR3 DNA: TGTGCCAGCAGTCCCTACGACAGACACGAACGGGAGACCCAGTACTTC

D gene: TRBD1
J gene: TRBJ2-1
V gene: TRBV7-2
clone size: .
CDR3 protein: CANSSRQGAFNEQFF
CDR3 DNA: TGTGCCAACAGCTCCCGACAGGGGGCCTTTAATGAGCAGTTCTTC

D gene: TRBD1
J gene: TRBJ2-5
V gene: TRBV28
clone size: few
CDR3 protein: CASSPPTGWKETQYF
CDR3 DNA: TGTGCCAGCAGCCCACCGACAGGGTGGAAAGAGACCCAGTACTTC

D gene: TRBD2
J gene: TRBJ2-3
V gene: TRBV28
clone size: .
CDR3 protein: CASSLRLAVRRTQYF
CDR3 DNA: TGTGCCAGCAGTTTAAGACTAGCGGTTCGGAGGACGCAGTATTTT

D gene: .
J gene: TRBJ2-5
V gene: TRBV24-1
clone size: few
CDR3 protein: CATSDLSLETQYF
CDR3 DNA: TGTGCCACCAGTGATTTGAGTCTCGAGACCCAGTACTTC

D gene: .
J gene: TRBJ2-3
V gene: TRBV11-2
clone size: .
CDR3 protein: CASGTWSGSTDTQYF
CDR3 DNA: TGTGCCAGCGGGACCTGGTCCGGGAGCACAGATACGCAGTATTTT

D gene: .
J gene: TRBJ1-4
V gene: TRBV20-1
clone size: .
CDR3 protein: CSAMNPTNEKLFF
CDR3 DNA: TGCAGTGCTATGAATCCAACTAATGAAAAACTGTTTTTT

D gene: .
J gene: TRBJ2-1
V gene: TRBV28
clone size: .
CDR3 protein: CAGSLWNEQFF
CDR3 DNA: TGTGCCGGCAGTTTATGGAATGAGCAGTTCTTC

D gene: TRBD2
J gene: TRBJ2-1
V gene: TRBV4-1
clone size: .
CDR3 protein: CASSQRASGGYNEQFF
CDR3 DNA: TGTGCCAGCAGCCAACGGGCTAGCGGGGGGTACAATGAGCAGTTCTTC

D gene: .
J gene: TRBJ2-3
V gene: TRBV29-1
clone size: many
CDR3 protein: CSVDHGGPPQYTDTQYF
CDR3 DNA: TGCAGCGTTGATCACGGCGGACCTCCACAATACACAGATACGCAGTATTTT

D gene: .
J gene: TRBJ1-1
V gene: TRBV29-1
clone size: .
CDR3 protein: CSVYRAPRSEAFF
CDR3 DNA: TGCAGCGTTTACAGGGCCCCGCGGTCTGAAGCTTTCTTT

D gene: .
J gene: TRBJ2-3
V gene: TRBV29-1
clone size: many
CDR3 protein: CSVDGLAITDTQYF
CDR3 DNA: TGCAGCGTTGACGGCCTAGCGATCACAGATACGCAGTATTTT

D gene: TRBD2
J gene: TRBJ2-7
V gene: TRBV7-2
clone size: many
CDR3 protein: CASSSWTSGYEQYF
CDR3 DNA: TGTGCCAGCAGCTCCTGGACTAGCGGCTACGAGCAGTACTTC

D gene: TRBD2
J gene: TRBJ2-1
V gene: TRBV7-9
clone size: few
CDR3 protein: CASHFRTGLAVYSYNEQFF
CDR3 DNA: TGTGCCAGCCATTTTCGGACGGGACTAGCGGTCTACTCCTACAATGAGCAGTTCTTC

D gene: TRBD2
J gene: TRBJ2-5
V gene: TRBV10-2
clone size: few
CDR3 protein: CATSWWGRVQETQYF
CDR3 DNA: TGCGCCACCTCGTGGTGGGGGAGGGTGCAAGAGACCCAGTACTTC

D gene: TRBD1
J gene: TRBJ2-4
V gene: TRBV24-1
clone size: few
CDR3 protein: CATSDSPRQGEAKNIQYF
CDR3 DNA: TGTGCCACCAGTGATTCGCCTCGACAGGGGGAAGCCAAAAACATTCAGTACTTC

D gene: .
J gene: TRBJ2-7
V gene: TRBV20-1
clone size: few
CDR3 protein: CSATSRGSSYEQYF
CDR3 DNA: TGCAGTGCTACCTCCCGCGGTAGCTCCTACGAGCAGTACTTC

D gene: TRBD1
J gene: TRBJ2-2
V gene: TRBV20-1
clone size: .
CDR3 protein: CSAREGQGFTGELFF
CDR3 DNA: TGCAGTGCTAGAGAGGGACAGGGCTTCACCGGGGAGCTGTTTTTT

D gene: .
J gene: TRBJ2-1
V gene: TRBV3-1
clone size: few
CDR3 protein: CASSQAPTRDNEQFF
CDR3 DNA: TGTGCCAGCAGCCAAGCCCCGACTAGAGACAATGAGCAGTTCTTC

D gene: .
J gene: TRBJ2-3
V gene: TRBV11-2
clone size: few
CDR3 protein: CASSPPKAGTLRGTDTQYF
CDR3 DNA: TGTGCCAGTAGCCCTCCGAAAGCCGGGACCCTCCGGGGCACAGATACGCAGTATTTT

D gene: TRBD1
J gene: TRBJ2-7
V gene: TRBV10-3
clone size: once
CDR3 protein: CAFGQGGQEYEQYF
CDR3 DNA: TGTGCCTTCGGACAGGGGGGACAAGAGTACGAGCAGTACTTC

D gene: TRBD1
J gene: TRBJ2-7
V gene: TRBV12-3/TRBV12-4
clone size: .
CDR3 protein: CASGRQGAPSGQYF
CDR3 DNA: TGTGCCAGCGGACGACAGGGGGCACCGAGTGGGCAGTACTTC

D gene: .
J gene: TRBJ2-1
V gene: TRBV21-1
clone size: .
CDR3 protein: CASSIPGTSGYNEQFF
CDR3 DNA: TGTGCCAGCAGCATACCGGGGACTAGCGGCTACAATGAGCAGTTCTTC

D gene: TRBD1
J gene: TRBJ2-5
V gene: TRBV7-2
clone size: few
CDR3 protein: CASSLGGAGETQYF
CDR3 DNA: TGTGCCAGCAGTTTAGGGGGCGCAGGAGAGACCCAGTACTTC

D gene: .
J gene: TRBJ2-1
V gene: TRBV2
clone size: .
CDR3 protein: CASSVRAGVTEQFF
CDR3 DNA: TGTGCCAGCAGTGTAAGGGCAGGCGTCACCGAGCAGTTCTTC

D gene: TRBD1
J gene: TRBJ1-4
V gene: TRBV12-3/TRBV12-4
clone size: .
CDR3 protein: CASSHRQGPEAEKLFF
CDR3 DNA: TGTGCCAGCAGTCACCGACAGGGGCCGGAGGCTGAAAAACTGTTTTTT

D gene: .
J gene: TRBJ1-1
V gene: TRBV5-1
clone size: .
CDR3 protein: CASSLDSRGVFPNTEAFF
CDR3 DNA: TGCGCCAGCAGCTTGGATTCTCGGGGGGTCTTTCCGAACACTGAAGCTTTCTTT

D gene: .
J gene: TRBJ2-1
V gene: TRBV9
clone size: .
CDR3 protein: CASSPPRREQFF
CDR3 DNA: TGTGCCAGCAGCCCCCCGAGGCGTGAGCAGTTCTTC

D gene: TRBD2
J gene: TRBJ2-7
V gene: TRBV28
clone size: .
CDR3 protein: CASGPGGLYEQYF
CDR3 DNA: TGTGCCAGCGGCCCGGGAGGACTCTACGAGCAGTACTTC

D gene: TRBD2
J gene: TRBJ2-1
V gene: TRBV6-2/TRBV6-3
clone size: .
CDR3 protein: CASSYTSGDYNEQFF
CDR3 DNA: TGTGCCAGCAGTTACACTAGCGGGGATTACAATGAGCAGTTCTTC

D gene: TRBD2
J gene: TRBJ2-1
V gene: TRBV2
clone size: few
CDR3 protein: CASSSYRGLAGVYNEQFF
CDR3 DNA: TGTGCCAGCAGTAGTTACCGCGGACTAGCGGGGGTTTACAATGAGCAGTTCTTC